This T cell receptor beta chain was found in a study of control samples from healthy donors and cancer patients. This CDR3 comprises 15 residues. Per the germline V gene, CDR1 is SGHRS and CDR2 is YFSETQ. V lost 1 base and J lost 3; bases outside the gene matches: 6. The repertoire was sequenced with immunoSEQ multiplex PCR; TCRdb's copy has only in-frame clones and lacks some. The sample shows 150,000 to 200,000 clones, 88% of them seen only once. The receptor was derived from a woman aged 30 to 39 in good health. Sequencing was performed on blood. The chain combines TRBV5-1 with TRBJ2-7; 8 nucleotides match TRBD1. Here the CDR3 DNA reads TGCGCCAGCAGCTTGCTTCAGGGGGCGAACTACGAGCAGTACTTC. Translation gives CASSLLQGANYEQYF.